This TCR beta chain derives from a study of cytomegalovirus exposure and HLA in healthy donors. At the level of the study: HLA-typed donors were the source of around 77 million unique TCRs held in an early data release.

CDR3 length: 15 residues. The V gene lost 0 bases and the J gene lost 7 bases, with 14 bases spanning the gap. Germline V gene sequence: CDR1 SGDLS, CDR2 YYNGEE. The PCR made use of 60 Vbeta and 13 Jbeta primers. Using immunoSEQ multiplex PCR, the repertoire was profiled, and TCRdb retains in-frame clones only, with some absent. Among approximately 170,000 clones listed, around 78% were seen once. Source material: PBMCs. The genes are TRBV9 and TRBJ1-5, with a weak D call TRBD1 (5 bases). The sequence derives from a man aged 40-49 years in good health and CMV-seronegative. CDR3 coding DNA: TGTGCCAGCAGCGTAGCTCCAGGGAGGGAACAGCCCCAGCATTTT. Amino acid sequence: CASSVAPGREQPQHF.